Below are 29 T cell receptor beta chains sequenced from a single sample in a study of long-term antiretroviral therapy in people with HIV. Investigators performed immunoSEQ version v3.0 at survey level. The protocol was immunoSEQ multiplex PCR, while the TCRdb copy is restricted to in-frame clones and leaves out a portion. In the table there are about 33,000 clones, 65% to 80% of which are singletons. Specimen: unsorted PBMCs, collected 2 years after starting antiretroviral therapy. These receptors originate from a woman aged 50 to 65 with HIV.

The gene calls are TRBV29-1 and TRBJ1-1; TRBD1 aligns across 7 bases. CDR1 is SQVTM and CDR2 is ANQGSEA in the germline V gene. The CDR3 is 15 amino acids. J gave up 6 bases and V 4 bases, and 14 bases lay outside the gene matches. The CDR3 DNA reads as TGCAGCGTTGGTAGTGTAGGGGGCAACTCCGCTGAAGCTTTCTTT. It encodes CSVGSVGGNSAEAFF.

The chain combines TRBV28 with TRBJ1-3; D remains unclear. This CDR3 is built from 11 residues. Germline V gene sequence: CDR1 MDHEN, CDR2 SYDVKM. The CDR3 loop reads CVGSSGNTIYF. The DNA of the CDR3 is TGTGTCGGTAGCTCTGGAAACACCATATATTTT.

The chain carries TRBV4-1 and TRBJ1-4; 8 positions agree with TRBD1. Trimming at V came to 6 bases and at J to 0 bases, leaving 12 bases not matched to a gene. Germline CDR1 and CDR2: MGHRA and YSYEKL. The CDR3 consists of 18 residues. CDR3: CASRDREVVTATNEKLFF. For the CDR3, the DNA is TGCGCCAGCAGGGACAGGGAGGTAGTAACAGCAACTAATGAAAAACTGTTTTTT.

The chain employs TRBV11-2 and TRBJ2-7, with 9 bases matching TRBD1. The CDR3 contains 17 residues. Germline CDR1 SGHAT, CDR2 FQNNGV. With 4 bases clipped from V and 2 bases from J, the junction kept 12 bases outside the gene matches. As DNA, the CDR3 is TGTGCCAGCAGCTCCCGGTATTCCGGGACAGGGCCCTACGAGCAGTACGTC. Its translation: CASSSRYSGTGPYEQYV.

The CDR3 sequence is CASSPAGVGNEKLFF. DNA for the CDR3: TGTGCCAGCAGCCCGGCAGGGGTCGGAAATGAAAAACTGTTTTTT. The rearrangement uses TRBV6-5 and TRBJ1-4; perhaps TRBD1 as D (6 bases). Germline CDR1 is MNHEY and CDR2 is SVGAGI. There are 15 residues in the CDR3. The germline V and J ends were trimmed by 6 bases and 5 bases, with 16 bases remaining between them.

The chain is built from TRBV2 and TRBJ2-3, with D unresolved. This CDR3 has 15 amino acids. Germline assignment: CDR1 SNHLY and CDR2 FYNNEI. V gave up 2 bases and J gave up 1 base, with 10 bases separating them. The CDR3 DNA reads as TGTGCCAGCAGTGAACACGGGTTTCGCACAGATACGCAGTATTTT. It is translated as CASSEHGFRTDTQYF.

The chain employs TRBV19 and TRBJ1-5; 8 positions match TRBD1. V lost 8 bases to trimming and J lost 2 bases; unmatched junction nucleotides: 5. The CDR3 contains 14 residues. Per germline, CDR1 LNHDA and CDR2 SQIVND (reference sequence). CDR3 coding DNA: TGTGCCAGTCGAGGGGGACAGGGCAATCAGCCCCAGCATTTT. It codes for CASRGGQGNQPQHF.

The chain has TRBV7-6 and TRBJ1-5, with D perhaps TRBD1 (5 bases). The V and J ends lost 1 base and 1 base respectively, with 14 bases between them. The length of the CDR3 is 17 residues. The germline V gene has CDR1 SGHVS and CDR2 FNYEAQ. CDR3 bases: TGTGCCAGCAGCTTAGAGGTCTGGGCAGGGAGCAATCAGCCCCAGCATTTT. Protein product: CASSLEVWAGSNQPQHF. The complete variable domain, with remaining parts taken from reference TRBV7-6 and TRBJ1-5, reads GAGVSQSPRYKVTKRGQDVALRCDPISGHVSLYWYRQALGQGPEFLTYFNYEAQQDKSGLPNDRFSAERPEGSISTLTIQRTEQRDSAMYRCASSLEVWAGSNQPQHFGDGTRLSIL.

The rearrangement joins TRBV7-9 to TRBJ1-1; weak D call: TRBD1 (5 bases). The V and J ends lost 3 bases and 2 bases respectively, with 13 bases between them. This CDR3 has 15 amino acids. Germline-derived CDR1 and CDR2 are SEHNR and FQNEAQ (reference sequence). The CDR3 protein is CASSFYTGHNTEAFF. The CDR3 nucleotides read TGTGCCAGCAGCTTTTATACAGGCCATAACACTGAAGCTTTCTTT.

The rearrangement joins TRBV30 to TRBJ1-6; D perhaps matches TRBD1 (5 bases). Germline CDR1 is GTSNPN and CDR2 is SVGIG (reference sequence). The V and J ends lost 0 bases and 1 base respectively, with 10 bases between them. The CDR3 covers 16 residues. CDR3 bases: TGTGCCTGGAGTGTACCCCAGGGATCCTATAATTCACCCCTCCACTTT. Residues: CAWSVPQGSYNSPLHF.

This clone is classed as medium-sized. The chain is built from TRBV18 and TRBJ2-3; D is undetermined. Trimming shortened V by 6 bases and J by 4 bases, and 8 bases separated the two germline ends. The germline V gene has CDR1 KGHSH and CDR2 LQKENI. The CDR3 sequence is 12 residues long. In nucleotides, the CDR3 is TGTGCCAGCTCCGCTCCCCCAGATACGCAGTATTTT. As protein: CASSAPPDTQYF.

The chain is built from TRBV6-5 and TRBJ2-5; tentative D call: TRBD2 (5 bases). Trimming shortened V by 1 base and J by 9 bases, and 6 bases separated the two germline ends. Looked up from germline, CDR1 is MNHEY and CDR2 is SVGAGI. This CDR3 spans 11 amino acids. The CDR3 DNA reads TGTGCCAGCAGTTACTTGGACTCCCAGTACTTC. Translating it yields CASSYLDSQYF.

V usage is TRBV6-4 and J usage is TRBJ2-6; the D gene is possibly TRBD1 (5 bases). The CDR3 is 15 residues long. The germline V gene encodes CDR1 MRHNA and CDR2 SNTAGT. V lost 5 bases and J 1 base, leaving 9 bases between the germline ends. In nucleotides, the CDR3 is TGTGCCAGCAGTCCAACAGGTTCTGGGGCCAACGTCCTGACTTTC. As protein: CASSPTGSGANVLTF.

The chain uses TRBV10-1 and TRBJ2-1, with D unclear. V lost 0 bases and J 3 bases, leaving 9 bases between the germline ends. Germline V gene sequence: CDR1 WNHNN, CDR2 SYGVQD (reference sequence). The CDR3 is made up of 15 amino acids. The CDR3 DNA is TGCGCCAGCAGTGAGTCGGCGGCGAACTACAATGAGCAGTTCTTC. Translated, it gives CASSESAANYNEQFF.

The J gene is TRBJ2-1, the V gene TRBV30, with D perhaps TRBD2 (5 bases). Trimming took off 3 bases at V and 7 bases at J, with 13 bases between the two ends. Per the germline V gene, CDR1 is GTSNPN and CDR2 is SVGIG (reference sequence). CDR3 length equals 13 residues. CDR3 in DNA: TGTGCCTGGAGCCCTACTAGTGAGAATGAGCAGTTCTTC. Translation: CAWSPTSENEQFF. Supplemented by reference TRBV30 and TRBJ2-1, the full variable domain reads SQTIHQWPATLVQPVGSPLSLECTVEGTSNPNLYWYRQAAGRGLQLLFYSVGIGQISSEVPQNLSASRPQDRQFILSSKKLLLSDSGFYLCAWSPTSENEQFFGPGTRLTVL.

The gene calls are TRBV5-1 and TRBJ2-3; 7 nucleotides line up with TRBD1. After removal of 2 bases from V and 0 bases from J, the junction contained 6 bases not matched to a gene. The CDR3 contains 16 residues. Germline CDR1 reads SGHRS; CDR2 reads YFSETQ. The CDR3 DNA sequence: TGCGCCAGCAGCTTAGGACAGGTTTATAGCACAGATACGCAGTATTTT. Its translation: CASSLGQVYSTDTQYF.

The chain recombines TRBV30 with TRBJ2-7; weak D call: TRBD2 (6 bases). Per germline, CDR1 GTSNPN and CDR2 SVGIG (reference sequence). Trimming removed 6 bases at V and 0 bases at J, with 12 bases between. CDR3 length: 13 residues. CDR3 nucleotide sequence: TGTGCCTGTACCCCGGGACTCTCCTACGAGCAGTACTTC. This translates into CACTPGLSYEQYF.

The chain links TRBV7-6 to TRBJ2-5; 7 nucleotides match TRBD1. With V trimmed by 7 bases and J by 4 bases, 9 bases remained unmatched. The CDR3 spans 14 residues. Germline V gives CDR1 SGHVS, CDR2 FNYEAQ. The CDR3 protein is CASNPLTGPETQYF. The CDR3, as DNA: TGTGCCAGCAACCCTTTGACAGGGCCAGAGACCCAGTACTTC.

The genes are TRBV5-1 and TRBJ1-4; D gene ambiguous. Trimming removed 0 bases at V and 9 bases at J, with 9 bases between. The CDR3 is made up of 13 amino acids. Germline CDR1 and CDR2: SGHRS and YFSETQ. The CDR3, as DNA: TGCGCCAGCAGCTTGGGAGTGGAGCAAAAACTGTTTTTT. It translates to CASSLGVEQKLFF.

J is TRBJ1-2 and V is TRBV18; 8 bases align to TRBD1. Germline CDR1 reads KGHSH; CDR2 reads LQKENI. V was clipped by 0 bases and J by 7 bases; unmatched bases: 7. The CDR3 totals 15 residues. The CDR3 DNA reads TGTGCCAGCTCACCACCAGACAGGGGTATTCGTGGCTACACCTTC. It codes for CASSPPDRGIRGYTF.

This sequence joins TRBV27 and TRBJ1-6, with TRBD1 matching over 8 bases. Trimming took 7 bases from V and 6 from J; bases not matched to a gene: 5. Germline CDR1 MNHEY, CDR2 SMNVEV (reference sequence). The CDR3 consists of 14 residues. CDR3 coding DNA: TGTGCCAGCAACCCGGGACAGGTTAATTCACCCCTCCACTTT. Its protein is CASNPGQVNSPLHF.

The chain couples TRBV30 to TRBJ2-6; 12 nucleotides line up with TRBD1. The ends lost 1 base at V and 3 bases at J; junction bases unmatched: 4. The CDR3 sequence is 17 residues long. The V gene's germline CDR1 is GTSNPN and CDR2 SVGIG (reference sequence). The CDR3 DNA sequence: TGTGCCTGGAGTGCCGGGACAGGGGGCAATGGGGCCAACGTCCTGACTTTC. Protein product: CAWSAGTGGNGANVLTF.

This clone was observed a few times. CDR3 nucleotides: TGTGCCAGCAGCTTCGGGGGTTCACCCCTCCACTTT. The encoded protein is CASSFGGSPLHF. The chain uses TRBV7-9 and TRBJ1-6; weak D call: TRBD1 (5 bases). Looked up from germline, CDR1 is SEHNR and CDR2 is FQNEAQ (reference sequence). The length of the CDR3 is 12 residues. Trimming stripped 3 bases from V and 9 bases from J, with 6 bases between.

The DNA of the CDR3 is TGTGCCAGCAGTACTCGAGGGCCGCGGTCACCCCTCCACTTT. It yields the protein CASSTRGPRSPLHF. The chain joins TRBV28 to TRBJ1-6; D ambiguous. Germline-derived CDR1 and CDR2 are MDHEN and SYDVKM. Trimming pared 5 bases from V and 10 bases from J, leaving 15 bases between. The CDR3 runs to 14 residues.

The chain uses TRBV5-1 and TRBJ2-5, with TRBD2 identical over 16 bases. The length of the CDR3 is 16 residues. Germline CDR1 reads SGHRS; CDR2 reads YFSETQ. J was trimmed by 2 bases and V by 3 bases; bases with no gene match: 1. CDR3 sequence reads: CASSSGLAGGQETQYF. The DNA of the CDR3 is TGCGCCAGCAGCTCGGGACTAGCGGGGGGGCAAGAGACCCAGTACTTC.

The V and J genes are TRBV5-8 and TRBJ1-2, with D maybe TRBD1 (5 bases). Germline V CDR1 and CDR2: SGHTS, YDEGEE. The V end was cut by 0 bases, the J end by 4 bases, with 19 bases between. The CDR3 covers 17 residues. CDR3 loop: CASSLVLLGREGYGYTF. The CDR3, as DNA: TGTGCCAGCAGCTTGGTTTTGTTGGGCAGGGAAGGCTATGGCTACACCTTC.

This clone showed up just a few times. The chain joins TRBV30 to TRBJ1-6; no firm D call. Trimming took off 4 bases at V and 5 bases at J, with 3 bases between the two ends. This CDR3 has 11 amino acids. The germline CDR1 and CDR2 sequences are GTSNPN and SVGIG (reference sequence). CDR3 bases: TGTGCCTGGACGGATAATTCACCCCTCCACTTT. This codes for CAWTDNSPLHF.

The rearrangement joins TRBV30 to TRBJ1-2; perhaps TRBD1 as D (6 bases). V shed 3 bases and J shed 8 bases, with 13 bases lying between them. This CDR3 contains 12 residues. The germline V gene has CDR1 GTSNPN and CDR2 SVGIG (reference sequence). DNA of the CDR3: TGTGCCTGGAGGCTGGGGGGCTTCGGCTACACCTTC. Translation: CAWRLGGFGYTF. The full variable domain, its missing parts supplied by reference TRBV30 and TRBJ1-2, is SQTIHQWPATLVQPVGSPLSLECTVEGTSNPNLYWYRQAAGRGLQLLFYSVGIGQISSEVPQNLSASRPQDRQFILSSKKLLLSDSGFYLCAWRLGGFGYTFGSGTRLTVV.

The V gene is TRBV7-9, the J gene TRBJ2-7; D possibly corresponds to TRBD2 (5 bases). Germline values: CDR1 SEHNR, CDR2 FQNEAQ (reference sequence). V gave up 3 bases and J gave up 0 bases, with 15 bases separating them. This CDR3 region has 16 residues. The chain's CDR3 is CASSFVHRDGSYEQYV. CDR3 DNA: TGTGCCAGCAGCTTCGTCCATCGGGATGGCTCCTACGAGCAGTACGTC.